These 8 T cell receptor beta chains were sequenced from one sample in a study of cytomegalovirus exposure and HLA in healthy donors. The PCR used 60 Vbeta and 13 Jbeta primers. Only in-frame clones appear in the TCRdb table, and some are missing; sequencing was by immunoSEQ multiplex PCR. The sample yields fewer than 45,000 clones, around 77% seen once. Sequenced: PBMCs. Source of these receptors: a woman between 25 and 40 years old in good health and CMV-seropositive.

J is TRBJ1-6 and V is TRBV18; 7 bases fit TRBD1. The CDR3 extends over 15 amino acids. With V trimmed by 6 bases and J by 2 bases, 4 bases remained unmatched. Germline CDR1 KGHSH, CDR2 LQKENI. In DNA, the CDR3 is TGTGCCAGCTCGACGGACAGGACCTATAATTCACCCCTCCACTTT. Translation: CASSTDRTYNSPLHF.

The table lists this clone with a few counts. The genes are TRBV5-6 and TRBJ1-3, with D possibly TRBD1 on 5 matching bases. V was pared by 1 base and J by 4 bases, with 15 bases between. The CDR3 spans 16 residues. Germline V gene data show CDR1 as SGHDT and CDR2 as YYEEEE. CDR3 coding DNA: TGTGCCAGCAGCTTGTGGGGCGTGGGCGCAGGAAACACCATATATTTT. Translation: CASSLWGVGAGNTIYF.

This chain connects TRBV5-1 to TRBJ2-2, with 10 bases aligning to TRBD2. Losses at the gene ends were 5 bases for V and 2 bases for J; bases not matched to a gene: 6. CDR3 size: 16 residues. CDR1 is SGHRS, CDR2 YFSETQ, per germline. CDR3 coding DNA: TGCGCCAGCAGTACCCTAGCGGGAGTAAACACCGGGGAGCTGTTTTTT. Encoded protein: CASSTLAGVNTGELFF.

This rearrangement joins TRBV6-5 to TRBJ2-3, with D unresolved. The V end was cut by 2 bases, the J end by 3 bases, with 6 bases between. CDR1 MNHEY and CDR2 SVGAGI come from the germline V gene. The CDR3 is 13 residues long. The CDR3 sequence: CASSYGATDTQYF. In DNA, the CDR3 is TGTGCCAGCAGTTACGGAGCAACAGATACGCAGTATTTT.

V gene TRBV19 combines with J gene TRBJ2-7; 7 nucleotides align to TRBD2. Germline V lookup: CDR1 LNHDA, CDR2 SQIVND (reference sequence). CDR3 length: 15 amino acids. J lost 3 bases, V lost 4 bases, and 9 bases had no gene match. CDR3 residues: CASSTTGLGIYEQYF. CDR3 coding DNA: TGTGCCAGTAGTACTACAGGACTAGGAATCTACGAGCAGTACTTC.

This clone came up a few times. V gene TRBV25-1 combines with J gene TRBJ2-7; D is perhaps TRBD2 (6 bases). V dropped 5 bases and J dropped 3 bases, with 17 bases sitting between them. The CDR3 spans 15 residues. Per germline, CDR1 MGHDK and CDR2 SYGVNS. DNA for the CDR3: TGTGCCAGCAGTCGTACCGGGGGTGGGGGCTACGAGCAGTACTTC. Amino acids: CASSRTGGGGYEQYF.

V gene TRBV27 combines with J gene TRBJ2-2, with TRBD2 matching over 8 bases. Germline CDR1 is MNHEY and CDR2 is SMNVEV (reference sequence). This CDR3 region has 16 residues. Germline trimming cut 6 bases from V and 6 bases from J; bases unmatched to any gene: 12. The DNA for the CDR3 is TGTGCCAGCAGGCAGCCGGGGACTAGTATTTCCGGGGAGCTGTTTTTT. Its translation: CASRQPGTSISGELFF.

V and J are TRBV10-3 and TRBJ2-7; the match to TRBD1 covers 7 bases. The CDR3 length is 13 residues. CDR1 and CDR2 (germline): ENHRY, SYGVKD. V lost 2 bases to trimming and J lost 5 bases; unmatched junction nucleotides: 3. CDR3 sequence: CAISEEGAHEQYF. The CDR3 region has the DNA TGTGCCATCAGTGAGGAGGGGGCCCACGAGCAGTACTTC.